Described below is a single TCR beta chain sequence and its context. As yet, its antigen is unknown. In germline, CDR1 is MGHRA, CDR2 YSYEKL. The V end lost 1 base, the J end lost 10 bases, and 14 bases lay between the germline ends. The CDR3 sequence is 14 residues long. 13 Jbeta primers and 60 Vbeta primers were used for the PCR. Libraries were prepared by immunoSEQ multiplex PCR; TCRdb keeps only in-frame clonotypes and omits some of them. The table records under 200,000 clones, 80% of them present only once. This entry belongs to a study of cytomegalovirus exposure and HLA in healthy donors. Study as a whole: Clustering assigned 81% of the 350 to 450 genotyped donors to the Caucasian-associated ancestry cluster.

Study observations and caveats: Presence/absence analyses assumed roughly uniform sequencing depth across donors. Rarity held for most TCR sequences, but there were some public TCRs that occurred in many donors.

This chain connects TRBV4-1 to TRBJ2-1, with D tentatively TRBD2 (6 bases). Sequenced: PBMCs. The receptor's source is a woman aged 45-65 years in good health and CMV-seropositive. The CDR3 here is CASSQGGGVEEQFF. CDR3 nucleotides: TGCGCCAGCAGCCAAGGCGGAGGGGTCGAGGAGCAGTTCTTC.